The subject of this entry is one TCR beta chain. Germline assignment: CDR1 MNHNY and CDR2 SVGAGI (reference sequence). The V and J ends lost 7 bases and 1 base respectively, with 16 bases between them. The CDR3 extends over 15 amino acids. The data originate from a study of identical twins. One entry per CDR3 protein results from TCRdb running MiXCR on the 5' RACE reads. The data show roughly 1.6 million distinct CDR3 sequences, under 35% seen once. This clonotype was sampled from a newborn girl in good health. V is TRBV6-6 and J is TRBJ1-1, with D possibly matching TRBD1 (6 bases). Sequences were obtained from cord blood. In DNA, the CDR3 is TGTGCCAGCACGCGACGGGACACGACGAACACTGAAGCTTTCTTT. Translating gives CASTRRDTTNTEAFF.